The 29 T cell receptor beta chains given below trace back to one sample, sequenced in a study of blood T cell repertoires in COVID-19. TCRdb's table, derived via immunoSEQ multiplex PCR, lists solely in-frame clones and lacks some. Of about 520,000 clones listed, roughly 88% are singletons. Input material: peripheral blood. These receptors all come from a human donor in a cohort sampled during active COVID-19.

The genes are TRBV28 and TRBJ1-1, with no clear D. The CDR3 totals 12 residues. Per germline, CDR1 MDHEN and CDR2 SYDVKM. The V and J ends lost 0 bases and 4 bases respectively, with 3 bases between them. CDR3 DNA sequence: TGTGCCAGCAGTTTATGGAGCACTGAAGCTTTCTTT. Translation: CASSLWSTEAFF.

V is TRBV9 and J is TRBJ2-5; 12 nucleotides align to TRBD2. Germline CDR1 is SGDLS and CDR2 is YYNGEE. The CDR3 extends over 17 amino acids. The trim removed 0 bases at V and 1 base at J, leaving 4 bases unmatched. The CDR3 sequence: CASSVATSGGLQETQYF. The CDR3 DNA follows: TGTGCCAGCAGCGTAGCTACTAGCGGGGGGCTCCAAGAGACCCAGTACTTC. Drawing the rest from reference TRBV9 and TRBJ2-5, the complete variable domain is DSGVTQTPKHLITATGQRVTLRCSPRSGDLSVYWYQQSLDQGLQFLIQYYNGEERAKGNILERFSAQQFPDLHSELNLSSLELGDSALYFCASSVATSGGLQETQYFGPGTRLLVL.

This chain links TRBV2 with TRBJ1-1; 7 bases are shared with TRBD1. Germline loops: CDR1 SNHLY, CDR2 FYNNEI. CDR3 length: 15 amino acids. J was trimmed by 0 bases and V by 3 bases; bases with no gene match: 4. The CDR3, as DNA: TGTGCCAGCAGTGAGACAGGGAAAATGAACACTGAAGCTTTCTTT. Translated, it gives CASSETGKMNTEAFF.

CDR3 region: CASSEVVPETQYF. CDR3 bases: TGTGCCAGCAGTGAAGTAGTCCCGGAGACCCAGTACTTC. The rearrangement joins TRBV25-1 to TRBJ2-5; D is unclear. The CDR3 is 13 residues long. Germline CDR1 MGHDK, CDR2 SYGVNS. Trimming shortened V by 2 bases and J by 5 bases, and 9 bases separated the two germline ends.

Note on this clone: The same CDR3 arises from other DNA sequences in this sample as well. The V gene is TRBV18, the J gene TRBJ1-2, with D possibly being TRBD1 (5 bases). CDR1 is KGHSH and CDR2 is LQKENI in the germline V gene. V was shortened by 6 bases and J by 1 base, with 9 bases between the two germline ends. The CDR3 is 13 residues long. CDR3 nucleotides: TGTGCCAGCTCGGCGGGGGATAACTATGGCTACACCTTC. It encodes CASSAGDNYGYTF.

This chain uses TRBV5-4 with TRBJ2-1; 8 bases align to TRBD2. The CDR3 totals 13 residues. Germline values: CDR1 SGHNT, CDR2 YYREEE (reference sequence). V shed 2 bases and J 11 bases; nucleotides not matched to a gene: 6. CDR3 sequence: CASSFTLAGQQFF. The CDR3 DNA reads TGTGCCAGCAGCTTTACCTTAGCGGGACAGCAGTTCTTC.

The chain uses TRBV5-1 and TRBJ1-1; D is undetermined. The CDR3 contains 13 residues. Germline assignment: CDR1 SGHRS and CDR2 YFSETQ. Trimming took off 3 bases at V and 1 base at J, with 7 bases between the two ends. CDR3 region: CASSSTANTEAFF. The CDR3 nucleotides are TGCGCCAGCAGCTCAACAGCGAACACTGAAGCTTTCTTT.

The chain combines TRBV19 with TRBJ2-7, with 7 positions matching TRBD2. The CDR3 consists of 14 residues. J was trimmed by 5 bases and V by 8 bases; bases with no gene match: 12. The germline CDR1 and CDR2 sequences are LNHDA and SQIVND (reference sequence). CDR3 loop: CASGVSGAVNEQYF. CDR3 in DNA: TGTGCCAGTGGGGTGAGCGGGGCCGTTAACGAGCAGTACTTC.

The rearrangement uses TRBV28 and TRBJ1-4; possibly TRBD1 for D (5 bases). The germline CDR1 and CDR2 sequences are MDHEN and SYDVKM. The CDR3 is 16 residues long. V was trimmed by 1 base and J by 2 bases, leaving 11 bases between them. The CDR3 loop reads CASSLLGGTTNEKLFF. The CDR3 DNA is TGTGCCAGCAGTTTATTGGGGGGGACCACTAATGAAAAACTGTTTTTT.

This clone is a singleton in its sample. Written as DNA, the CDR3 is TGTGCCAGTAGTTTCCGACAGGGGATTGAAGCTTTCTTT. It encodes CASSFRQGIEAFF. The V call is TRBV19, the J call TRBJ1-1, with TRBD1 identical over 8 bases. V shed 5 bases, J shed 7 bases, and the junction held 6 bases outside the gene matches. Germline-derived CDR1 and CDR2 are LNHDA and SQIVND (reference sequence). The CDR3 consists of 13 residues.

This sequence joins TRBV5-1 and TRBJ1-5; no definite D call. Trimming took 3 bases from V and 3 from J, leaving 10 bases between them. The germline CDR1 and CDR2 sequences are SGHRS and YFSETQ. The CDR3 contains 14 residues. The CDR3 nucleotides read TGCGCCAGCAGCTCTGGCCTTAACAATCAGCCCCAGCATTTT. Translated, it gives CASSSGLNNQPQHF.

This clone has a single count. The chain joins TRBV5-4 to TRBJ1-3; 7 positions agree with TRBD1. Germline assignment: CDR1 SGHNT and CDR2 YYREEE (reference sequence). V lost 2 bases to trimming and J lost 1 base; unmatched junction nucleotides: 6. This CDR3 is built from 16 residues. The CDR3 reads CASSLGTDRSGNTIYF. The DNA of the CDR3 is TGTGCCAGCAGCTTAGGGACAGATAGATCTGGAAACACCATATATTTT.

V gene TRBV5-4 combines with J gene TRBJ2-7; D gene unclear. The CDR3 is 14 residues long. Deletions cut 3 bases from V and 0 bases from J, with 10 bases between. Germline V gene sequence: CDR1 SGHNT, CDR2 YYREEE (reference sequence). CDR3 region: CASSSRFGSYEQYF. In nucleotides, the CDR3 is TGTGCCAGCAGCTCCCGCTTCGGCTCCTACGAGCAGTACTTC.

J is TRBJ1-1 and V is TRBV12-3 or TRBV12-4; D call uncertain. V dropped 6 bases and J dropped 7 bases, with 15 bases sitting between them. This CDR3 is 13 amino acids long. CDR3 sequence reads: CASSLSAPGEAFF. As DNA, the CDR3 is TGTGCCAGCAGCTTATCAGCTCCAGGTGAAGCTTTCTTT.

This clone was observed once. The chain is built from TRBV30 and TRBJ1-2; 7 nucleotides agree with TRBD1. The CDR3 covers 14 residues. The V and J ends lost 0 bases and 4 bases, in that order; junction bases with no gene match: 5. Germline V lookup: CDR1 GTSNPN, CDR2 SVGIG (reference sequence). CDR3 loop: CAWSVNGQAYGYTF. DNA of the CDR3: TGTGCCTGGAGTGTTAACGGACAGGCCTATGGCTACACCTTC.

The genes are TRBV29-1 and TRBJ2-1; TRBD2 agrees at 7 bases. Germline V lookup: CDR1 SQVTM, CDR2 ANQGSEA. With V trimmed by 0 bases and J by 8 bases, 4 bases remained unmatched. There are 13 residues in the CDR3. The CDR3 spells CSVEDGREYEQFF. In DNA form, the CDR3 reads TGCAGCGTTGAAGATGGGAGGGAGTATGAGCAGTTCTTC.

V is TRBV18 and J is TRBJ1-2; D ambiguous. The CDR3 loop spans 15 amino acids. Trimming took 1 base from V and 6 from J, leaving 15 bases between them. From germline, CDR1 is KGHSH and CDR2 LQKENI. For the CDR3, the DNA is TGTGCCAGCTCACCACTTCGCGGGAGCCTTGATGGCTACACCTTC. Translating gives CASSPLRGSLDGYTF.

The V call is TRBV9, the J call TRBJ2-1; tentatively, D is TRBD1 (6 bases). The V and J ends lost 5 bases and 0 bases respectively, with 12 bases between them. Looked up from germline, CDR1 is SGDLS and CDR2 is YYNGEE. This CDR3 is built from 15 residues. Here the CDR3 reads CASRGQGSSYNEQFF. CDR3 bases: TGTGCCAGCAGAGGCCAGGGGAGCTCCTACAATGAGCAGTTCTTC.

V and J are TRBV7-2 and TRBJ1-5; 8 nucleotides agree with TRBD1. V lost 1 base and J lost 3; bases outside the gene matches: 2. Germline loops: CDR1 SGHTA, CDR2 FQGNSA. There are 15 residues in the CDR3. The CDR3 loop reads CASSLGTGYNQPQHF. As DNA, the CDR3 is TGTGCCAGCAGCTTAGGGACAGGGTACAATCAGCCCCAGCATTTT.

The V call is TRBV19, the J call TRBJ1-3; D unresolved. CDR1 LNHDA and CDR2 SQIVND come from the germline V gene (reference sequence). Trimming removed 5 bases from V and 2 bases from J, with 7 bases in between. The CDR3 consists of 13 residues. CDR3 DNA sequence: TGTGCCAGTAGTCCGGCGGCTGGAAACACCATATATTTT. It codes for CASSPAAGNTIYF.

This chain uses TRBV19 with TRBJ1-4, with a weak D call TRBD1 (5 bases). V lost 0 bases and J lost 8, with 16 bases in between. The CDR3 runs to 16 residues. Germline V lookup: CDR1 LNHDA, CDR2 SQIVND (reference sequence). The CDR3 DNA is TGTGCCAGTAGTATAGATCGAAGGGGCGCGAAGGAAAAACTGTTTTTT. Translated: CASSIDRRGAKEKLFF.

This rearrangement joins TRBV19 to TRBJ1-6, with D unresolved. CDR1 and CDR2 (germline): LNHDA, SQIVND (reference sequence). The V end lost 10 bases, the J end lost 0 bases, and 19 bases lay between the germline ends. The CDR3 is 17 residues long. The CDR3 is CATKKRVGSSYNSPLHF. The CDR3 bases are TGTGCCACTAAAAAGCGAGTGGGGAGCTCCTATAATTCACCCCTCCACTTT.

This clone was seen just once. The chain has TRBV11-2 and TRBJ2-7; 13 positions match TRBD2. CDR1 and CDR2 (germline): SGHAT, FQNNGV. The CDR3 totals 18 residues. After removal of 5 bases from V and 0 bases from J, the junction contained 10 bases not matched to a gene. CDR3 coding DNA: TGTGCCAGCAGCACCCTGGGACTAGCGGGATATGTCTCCTACGAGCAGTACTTC. Translation gives CASSTLGLAGYVSYEQYF.

The V call is TRBV6-1, the J call TRBJ2-7; weak D call: TRBD2 (5 bases). Germline lookup yields CDR1 MNHNS and CDR2 SASEGT. V dropped 0 bases and J dropped 5 bases, with 14 bases sitting between them. This CDR3 is built from 15 residues. CDR3 sequence reads: CASSEAGSMEDEQYF. DNA for the CDR3: TGTGCCAGCAGTGAAGCCGGATCAATGGAGGACGAGCAGTACTTC.

DNA of the CDR3: TGTGCCTGGAATCACCTCCGGGCGGGGGTTAACTACGAGCAGTACTTC. It specifies CAWNHLRAGVNYEQYF. The rearrangement uses TRBV30 and TRBJ2-7, with 7 bases fitting TRBD2. The J segment lost 3 bases and the V segment lost 4 bases, leaving 15 bases of the junction unmatched. From germline, CDR1 is GTSNPN and CDR2 SVGIG (reference sequence). This CDR3 comprises 16 residues. The variable domain in full, with the rest retrieved from reference TRBV30 and TRBJ2-7, is SQTIHQWPATLVQPVGSPLSLECTVEGTSNPNLYWYRQAAGRGLQLLFYSVGIGQISSEVPQNLSASRPQDRQFILSSKKLLLSDSGFYLCAWNHLRAGVNYEQYFGPGTRLTVT.

This clone has just a few counts. The V gene is TRBV24-1, the J gene TRBJ2-5, with D perhaps matching TRBD1 (7 bases). CDR1 is KGHDR and CDR2 is SFDVKD in the germline V gene. This CDR3 spans 16 amino acids. V lost 2 bases and J 9 bases, leaving 21 bases between the germline ends. Here the CDR3 reads CATSDSRDRTRDAQYF. The CDR3 DNA follows: TGTGCCACCAGTGATTCGCGGGACAGAACAAGAGACGCCCAGTACTTC.

For this clone: The junction departs from the called germline gene at one end, perhaps through a read error. The V call is TRBV7-7, the J call TRBJ2-2; maybe TRBD1 (6 bases). CDR3 length: 15 amino acids. The germline V gene has CDR1 SSHAT and CDR2 FNYEAQ (reference sequence). This CDR3 is CASSPRTANTGELFF. The CDR3 coding sequence is TGTGCTAGCAGCCCAAGGACAGCGAACACCGGGGAGCTGTTTTTT.

This clone has just one count. This chain joins TRBV15 and TRBJ2-7, with a weak D call TRBD1 (5 bases). Trimming shortened V by 0 bases and J by 5 bases, and 17 bases separated the two germline ends. Germline CDR1 and CDR2: LNHNV and YYDKDF (reference sequence). The CDR3 runs 16 residues. The CDR3 spells CATSRDPRGRANEQYF. In nucleotides, the CDR3 is TGTGCCACCAGCAGAGACCCCAGAGGCAGGGCAAACGAGCAGTACTTC. Using reference TRBV15 and TRBJ2-7 for the parts outside the CDR3, the full variable domain is DAMVIQNPRYQVTQFGKPVTLSCSQTLNHNVMYWYQQKSSQAPKLLFHYYDKDFNNEADTPDNFQSRRPNTSFCFLDIRSPGLGDTAMYLCATSRDPRGRANEQYFGPGTRLTVT.

V usage is TRBV24-1 and J usage is TRBJ2-7, with 14 bases that match TRBD2. The trim removed 4 bases at V and 4 bases at J, leaving 8 bases unmatched. The CDR3 has 17 amino acids. Looked up from germline, CDR1 is KGHDR and CDR2 is SFDVKD. CDR3 region: CATSEGLAGGSRYEQYF. DNA of the CDR3: TGTGCCACCAGTGAAGGACTAGCGGGAGGAAGTCGGTACGAGCAGTACTTC.